These 13 T cell receptor beta chains were all obtained from the same sample, sequenced in a study of beta chain features in type 1 diabetes. The investigators reverse transcribed all of the isolated RNA, so they sequenced expressed TCRB transcripts. Measured with immunoSEQ multiplex PCR; TCRdb has only the in-frame clones, and not every one. Here the sample spans roughly 230,000 clones, about a tenth being singletons. Their antigen targets remain unknown. Findings of the study overall: Type 1 diabetes patients showed a moderate but significant shortening of TCRB CDR3s in all four CD4+ subsets.

What was sequenced was naive CD4+ T cells from blood. All receptors come from a man aged 25-45 years with type 1 diabetes.

In this sample, this clone turned up a few times. The rearrangement uses TRBV5-1 and TRBJ1-1, with TRBD1 matching 12 bases. Unmatched junction bases numbered 4, after V lost 0 bases and J lost 7 bases. CDR1 and CDR2 from the germline V gene are SGHRS and YFSETQ. The CDR3 sequence is 15 residues long. CDR3 loop: CASSLEGQGAFEAFF. The CDR3 region has the DNA TGCGCCAGCAGCTTGGAGGGACAGGGGGCTTTTGAAGCTTTCTTT.

This clone was seen only a few times. This sequence joins TRBV9 and TRBJ2-7; a weak D match, TRBD1 (6 bases). The V end lost 3 bases, the J end lost 2 bases, and 9 bases lay between the germline ends. There are 13 residues in the CDR3. The germline gives CDR1 SGDLS, CDR2 YYNGEE. CDR3 sequence: CASSEGTTYEQYF. DNA of the CDR3: TGTGCCAGCAGCGAGGGGACAACCTACGAGCAGTACTTC.

The chain has TRBV4-3 and TRBJ1-1, with TRBD1 matching over 7 bases. J lost 6 bases, V lost 1 base, and 5 bases had no gene match. Germline V gives CDR1 LGHNA, CDR2 YSLEER. The CDR3 sequence is 14 residues long. CDR3 protein: CASSQVQGWAEAFF. In DNA, the CDR3 is TGCGCCAGCAGCCAAGTACAGGGGTGGGCTGAAGCTTTCTTT.

In this sample, this clone turned up a few times. The J gene is TRBJ1-1, the V gene TRBV9; D remains ambiguous. Germline V gene sequence: CDR1 SGDLS, CDR2 YYNGEE. Trimming took off 2 bases at V and 6 bases at J, with 11 bases between the two ends. The CDR3 has 13 amino acids. CDR3 bases: TGTGCCAGCAGCGTTGGGGAGCAGGCTGAAGCTTTCTTT. Its translation: CASSVGEQAEAFF.

This clone was detected only a few times. J is TRBJ2-5 and V is TRBV5-6; perhaps TRBD1 as D (6 bases). Trimming stripped 0 bases from V and 0 bases from J, with 9 bases between. Germline V gene data show CDR1 as SGHDT and CDR2 as YYEEEE. This CDR3 region has 15 residues. CDR3 loop: CASSLGQAHQETQYF. The CDR3 bases are TGTGCCAGCAGCTTGGGACAGGCCCACCAAGAGACCCAGTACTTC. Full variable domain (outside the CDR3, taken from reference TRBV5-6 and TRBJ2-5): DAGVTQSPTHLIKTRGQQVTLRCSPKSGHDTVSWYQQALGQGPQFIFQYYEEEERQRGNFPDRFSGHQFPNYSSELNVNALLLGDSALYLCASSLGQAHQETQYFGPGTRLLVL.

This clone appeared a few times. The V call is TRBV7-2, the J call TRBJ1-5; D call uncertain. Trimming pared 3 bases from V and 6 bases from J, leaving 9 bases between. The CDR3 covers 13 residues. Germline V gene data show CDR1 as SGHTA and CDR2 as FQGNSA. CDR3 region: CASSLSNSQPQHF. The CDR3 nucleotides read TGTGCCAGCAGCTTGAGCAACAGTCAGCCCCAGCATTTT.

This clone has just a few counts. The V and J genes are TRBV11-2 and TRBJ2-1, with TRBD2 identical over 10 bases. This CDR3 region has 15 residues. Germline CDR1 reads SGHAT; CDR2 reads FQNNGV. After removal of 5 bases from V and 6 bases from J, the junction contained 7 bases not matched to a gene. The CDR3 protein is CASSPLAGATNEQFF. The CDR3 DNA reads as TGTGCCAGCAGCCCGCTAGCGGGGGCCACCAATGAGCAGTTCTTC.

The CDR3 coding sequence is TGTGCCAGCTCACCACCGAGCAGGGAAGGTGGCTACACCTTC. Translation gives CASSPPSREGGYTF. This rearrangement joins TRBV18 to TRBJ1-2; possibly TRBD1 for D (5 bases). V was pared by 0 bases and J by 7 bases, with 12 bases between. Germline-derived CDR1 and CDR2 are KGHSH and LQKENI. The CDR3 is made up of 14 amino acids.

This chain uses TRBV5-4 with TRBJ2-1, with D unclear. The V gene's germline CDR1 is SGHNT and CDR2 YYREEE (reference sequence). The V end lost 0 bases, the J end lost 5 bases, and 6 bases lay between the germline ends. The CDR3 length is 13 residues. The CDR3 loop reads CASSLAPNNEQFF. The CDR3, as DNA: TGTGCCAGCAGCTTGGCACCTAACAATGAGCAGTTCTTC.

The gene calls are TRBV5-1 and TRBJ1-5; 7 bases are shared with TRBD1. V lost 0 bases and J lost 5; bases outside the gene matches: 5. Germline values: CDR1 SGHRS, CDR2 YFSETQ. The CDR3 runs 15 residues. CDR3 region: CASSLGGTDDQPQHF. CDR3 coding DNA: TGCGCCAGCAGCTTGGGAGGGACAGACGATCAGCCCCAGCATTTT.

The table lists this clone with a few counts. The chain employs TRBV5-4 and TRBJ2-7; possible D gene TRBD1, 6 bases. V was clipped by 3 bases and J by 0 bases, with 13 bases between them. The V gene's germline CDR1 is SGHNT and CDR2 YYREEE (reference sequence). The CDR3 runs 15 residues. The CDR3 loop reads CASSSRDILSYEQYF. In nucleotides, the CDR3 is TGTGCCAGCAGCTCCAGGGACATACTCTCCTACGAGCAGTACTTC.

The chain links TRBV27 to TRBJ1-2, with D uncertain. The length of the CDR3 is 13 residues. Germline CDR1 and CDR2: MNHEY and SMNVEV (reference sequence). Trimming took off 3 bases at V and 2 bases at J, with 7 bases between the two ends. CDR3 protein: CASSFGVNYGYTF. CDR3 coding DNA: TGTGCCAGCAGTTTCGGGGTGAACTATGGCTACACCTTC.

V gene TRBV5-1 combines with J gene TRBJ2-1, with TRBD2 identical over 10 bases. This CDR3 contains 15 residues. The V segment lost 5 bases and the J segment 4 bases; nucleotides outside the gene matches: 6. Germline values: CDR1 SGHRS, CDR2 YFSETQ. DNA for the CDR3: TGCGCCAGCAGGCCCGGACTAGCGGATTACAATGAGCAGTTCTTC. The encoded protein is CASRPGLADYNEQFF.